This entry features one T cell receptor (beta chain) sequence. The length of the CDR3 is 16 residues. Per germline, CDR1 SEHNR and CDR2 FQNEAQ (reference sequence). The junction had 7 bases not matched to a gene; V was cut back by 1 base and J by 8 bases. This sample is drawn from a study of blood T cell repertoires in COVID-19. Whole-study context: The United States, Italy and Spain were the sources of the acute and convalescent COVID-19 samples. T cells, B-cell-depleted T cells, or PBMCs provided the cDNA or gDNA that served as material.

Per the original methods: Amplified reference gene primers provided the basis for estimating nucleated cell counts. Profiling relied on immunoSEQ multiplex PCR, and the TCRdb table lists in-frame clones only, not all of them. V and J calls and clone size are copied from that table; D and trimming were computed from the DNA. This sample has about 120,000 clones; 85% to 90% occur once, and the top ten carry around 30%. The TCR was taken from a man aged 70 or older with active or convalescent COVID-19. V gene TRBV7-9 combines with J gene TRBJ2-1; 11 bases match TRBD2. The specimen was peripheral blood. The CDR3 loop reads CASSLGPLAGEDEQFF. In DNA, the CDR3 is TGTGCCAGCAGCTTAGGTCCACTAGCGGGGGAGGATGAGCAGTTCTTC.